The clone carrying this T cell receptor beta chain was picked up many times. Its antigen is not identified. This record comes from a study of metastatic and nonmetastatic thyroid tumors. Study as a whole: From malignant and benign thyroid patients, repertoires in blood and in tumor or nodule tissue were compared.

In the source study's methods: To classify distant metastasis in papillary thyroid cancer, a model was built from CDR3 differences across clinicopathological groups. TCRdb re-analyzed the PCR reads through MiXCR. V and J calls and clone size were set by TCRdb, not the authors. The sample has under 95,000 clones, 8% to 9.5% seen once. The entire patient cohort was treatment-naive prior to thyroid surgery. The CDR3 has 13 residues. Germline V lookup: CDR1 MNHEY, CDR2 SMNVEV (reference sequence). After removal of 4 bases from V and 7 bases from J, the junction contained 5 bases not matched to a gene. Study-level results: It was reportedly found that TCR beta diversity was significantly higher in malignant thyroid tumors than in benign nodules, a difference seen in both blood and tumor samples.

The chain recombines TRBV27 with TRBJ2-7; TRBD1 matches at 9 bases. The receptor comes from a female donor with papillary thyroid cancer or a benign thyroid nodule (not recorded which). Some clones in this sample may be carry-over from other donors' samples. Input material: blood. The CDR3 spells CASSWDRVGEQYF. CDR3 coding DNA: TGTGCCAGCAGTTGGGACAGGGTGGGAGAGCAGTACTTC.